These T cell receptor beta chains were read from a single sample in a study of blood T cell repertoires in COVID-19. Sequencing used immunoSEQ multiplex PCR; TCRdb keeps in-frame clones, though not all of them. This table holds 220,000 or so clones, approximately 84% found once. Sequencing was performed on peripheral blood. These receptors all stem from a woman aged 55-70 years with acute or convalescent COVID-19. Both conserved end residues are trimmed from each CDR3.

V gene	J gene	CDR3 protein
TRBV19	TRBJ1-5	ASSFTTTGTNQPQH
TRBV5-1	TRBJ2-1	ASSLLAGETYNEQF
TRBV18	TRBJ2-7	ASSSRSSYEQY
TRBV7-2	TRBJ2-7	ASSPQGALYEQY
TRBV6-5	TRBJ1-1	ASSKDRGDTEAF
TRBV5-1	TRBJ2-3	ASSLGTGRYTDTQY
TRBV5-1	TRBJ1-3	ASSLGQSKNTIY
TRBV5-4	TRBJ1-2	ASSAKGTGGVSYGYT
TRBV7-2	TRBJ1-2	ASNSGSRISGYT
TRBV7-9	TRBJ1-1	ASSLSLSEAF
TRBV29-1	TRBJ1-4	SVGGTGRNEKLF
TRBV2	TRBJ2-1	ASTEEVTYNEQF
TRBV6-5	TRBJ1-1	ASQRGRGTEAF
TRBV5-8	TRBJ1-1	ASSLVKGGTEAF
TRBV7-9	TRBJ1-2	ASSLGTRQSYGYT
TRBV6-6	TRBJ2-1	ASSDSYEQF
TRBV5-1	TRBJ2-1	ASSQTGWVDNEQF
TRBV4-2	TRBJ1-2	ASSQDGLFPGYT
TRBV18	TRBJ1-2	ASSPRDRGANYGYT
TRBV19	TRBJ1-5	ASTPTGTGDSNQPQH
TRBV5-1	TRBJ1-3	ASSPGQVSSGNTIY
TRBV7-3	TRBJ2-1	ASSLGTGAGGTNEQF
TRBV20-1	TRBJ2-5	SARGKETQY
TRBV9	TRBJ2-1	ASSAGGALNNEQF
TRBV28	TRBJ1-5	ASSLSQGVNQPQH
TRBV4-2	TRBJ2-2	ASSPGGAFTGELF
TRBV4-3	TRBJ1-4	ASSQGTENEKLF
TRBV5-6	TRBJ1-2	ASSPDRGQNYGYT
TRBV10-3	TRBJ1-6	AISVGTGSPPLH
TRBV7-2	TRBJ1-2	ASSLGVPGQDADGYT
TRBV28	TRBJ1-5	ASSSSTVNQPQH
TRBV14	TRBJ1-1	ASSQEARNTEAF
TRBV28	TRBJ1-2	ASSRTGGYT
TRBV9	TRBJ2-7	ASSARDRDYEQY
TRBV5-4	TRBJ2-5	ASSFGQGYKETQY
TRBV11-2	TRBJ1-5	ASSWDIGQPQH
TRBV4-3	TRBJ1-4	ASSQPGQGDEKLF
TRBV19	TRBJ1-1	ASSTGTGFNTEAF
TRBV6-5	TRBJ2-2	ASAWIRDTGELF
TRBV4-3	TRBJ2-1	ASSSISGDYNEQF
TRBV20-1	TRBJ2-7	IPHGQY
TRBV9	TRBJ2-1	ASSDGTLSGVEQF
TRBV6-6	TRBJ1-4	ASSPASRLTGRAYEKLF